Following are 10 T cell receptor beta chains from one sample sequenced in a study of blood T cells in healthy people across ages. A second PCR of about 7 to 11 cycles used a sample-barcoded 5' primer and a J-beta primer mix. TCRdb recomputed calls from the 5' RACE reads with MiXCR, one row per CDR3 protein. This sample carries hundreds of thousands of distinct CDR3 sequences, 20% to 25% of them seen once, and the ten largest clones take approximately 3.6%. The sample was blood. These receptors were obtained from a man between 65 and 79 years old in good health.

The J gene is TRBJ2-2, the V gene TRBV9; 11 bases are a match to TRBD1. CDR1 and CDR2 (germline): SGDLS, YYNGEE. J lost 5 bases, V lost 0 bases, and 6 bases had no gene match. This CDR3 has 17 amino acids. CDR3 coding DNA: TGTGCCAGCAGCGTAGGGACAGGGGGCTCCGAAACCGGGGAGCTGTTTTTT. Translated: CASSVGTGGSETGELFF.

This clonotype was seen only a few times. The genes are TRBV5-1 and TRBJ2-1; D uncertain. The CDR3 sequence is 11 residues long. V was cut by 4 bases and J by 8 bases, with 7 bases left in between. Germline V lookup: CDR1 SGHRS, CDR2 YFSETQ. The CDR3: CASSDAYEQFF. The CDR3 DNA reads as TGCGCCAGCAGCGACGCCTATGAGCAGTTCTTC. Drawing the rest from reference TRBV5-1 and TRBJ2-1, the complete variable domain is KAGVTQTPRYLIKTRGQQVTLSCSPISGHRSVSWYQQTPGQGLQFLFEYFSETQRNKGNFPGRFSGRQFSNSRSEMNVSTLELGDSALYLCASSDAYEQFFGPGTRLTVL.

This sequence joins TRBV5-6 and TRBJ2-1; the D is unclear. The CDR3 is 13 amino acids. Germline CDR1 reads SGHDT; CDR2 reads YYEEEE. Trimming took 0 bases from V and 9 from J, leaving 10 bases between them. The CDR3 DNA sequence: TGTGCCAGCAGCTTGGGCCCCCTGTTTGAGCAGTTCTTC. It encodes CASSLGPLFEQFF. Full variable domain (outside the CDR3, taken from reference TRBV5-6 and TRBJ2-1): DAGVTQSPTHLIKTRGQQVTLRCSPKSGHDTVSWYQQALGQGPQFIFQYYEEEERQRGNFPDRFSGHQFPNYSSELNVNALLLGDSALYLCASSLGPLFEQFFGPGTRLTVL.

The chain employs TRBV4-1 and TRBJ2-5; D call uncertain. The germline V gene encodes CDR1 MGHRA and CDR2 YSYEKL. Trimming removed 4 bases from V and 1 base from J, with 10 bases in between. This CDR3 comprises 14 residues. The CDR3 protein is CASSRRAPQETQYF. CDR3 bases: TGCGCCAGCAGCCGCCGGGCCCCCCAAGAGACCCAGTACTTC.

This clonotype was detected a few times. The chain has TRBV20-1 and TRBJ2-3; the D gene is possibly TRBD2 (6 bases). This CDR3 comprises 13 residues. V lost 6 bases to trimming and J lost 4 bases, with 14 bases between them. Germline V gene sequence: CDR1 DFQATT, CDR2 SNEGSKA (reference sequence). The CDR3 nucleotides are TGCAGTGCACAGAGTTGGGGGGCAGATACGCAGTATTTT. Translation: CSAQSWGADTQYF.

This chain uses TRBV3-1 with TRBJ1-5; a possible D gene is TRBD1 (5 bases). Germline V gene sequence: CDR1 LGHDT, CDR2 YNNKEL (reference sequence). The CDR3 has 14 amino acids. V was clipped by 4 bases and J by 9 bases, with 16 bases between them. CDR3 DNA: TGTGCCAGCAGCCCGATGGGGGGGGATGGGCCCCAGCATTTT. It yields the protein CASSPMGGDGPQHF.

The rearrangement links TRBV4-1 to TRBJ2-7, with 10 positions matching TRBD2. The CDR3 loop spans 18 amino acids. The V gene end was trimmed by 2 bases and the J gene end by 0 bases; junction bases not matched to a gene: 10. CDR1 is MGHRA and CDR2 is YSYEKL in the germline V gene. This CDR3 reads CASSQFINSGGSSYEQYF. CDR3 DNA: TGCGCCAGCAGCCAATTTATCAATAGCGGGGGGAGCTCCTACGAGCAGTACTTC.

In regard to this clonotype: Its ends do not fully match the called genes, so a read error is possible. This sequence joins TRBV5-1 and TRBJ2-5; D is tentatively TRBD1 or TRBD2 (5 bases each). The length of the CDR3 is 14 residues. The germline V gene encodes CDR1 SGHRS and CDR2 YFSETQ. The CDR3 DNA reads TGCACCAGCAGCACGGGACGGGGAGAGGAGACCCAGTACTTC. Translated: CTSSTGRGEETQYF.

The chain carries TRBV6-2 or TRBV6-3 and TRBJ1-1, with no clear D. CDR1 MNHEY and CDR2 SVGEGT come from the germline V gene. The CDR3 is made up of 16 amino acids. V lost 5 bases and J 4 bases, leaving 20 bases between the germline ends. Here the CDR3 DNA reads TGTGCCAGCAGTCAAAAACCAGGACTTCGGGGCACTGAAGCTTTCTTT. This sequence encodes CASSQKPGLRGTEAFF.

This clonotype has a handful of counts. The chain carries TRBV2 and TRBJ2-5; 10 nucleotides agree with TRBD2. Matching the DNA end better, TRBJ2-7 makes the J call doubtful. Germline CDR1 SNHLY, CDR2 FYNNEI. The CDR3 has 14 amino acids. The DNA for the CDR3 is TGTGCCAGCAAGACTAGCGGGTCCACCTACGAGCAGTACTTC. Amino acid sequence: CASKTSGSTYEQYF.